This record looks at one T cell receptor beta chain sequence and its context. The antigen is undetermined. This entry comes from a study of CD8 T cells in ankylosing spondylitis. Study-wide findings and caveats: Peripheral blood held disease-linked clones only at relatively low frequency, and these were CD8+. Existing reports had already noted some motif variants in reactive arthritis synovial fluid and blood.

TCRdb called the 5' RACE reads again in MiXCR, with one record for every CDR3 protein. Of fewer than 200,000 distinct CDR3 sequences detected, around 8.9% appear once; the ten largest clones hold around 16%. V shed 4 bases and J shed 3 bases, with 22 bases lying between them. This CDR3 region has 18 residues. Germline V lookup: CDR1 SEHNR, CDR2 FQNEAQ (reference sequence). The TCR sequence derives from a female donor with ankylosing spondylitis or in good health (not recorded which). The material sequenced was blood, either unsorted or a sorted T cell fraction (not recorded which). The V call is TRBV7-9, the J call TRBJ2-4; D is possibly TRBD1 (5 bases). The CDR3 DNA reads TGTGCCAGCAGCTCATCACCTAAAATTAAGGACAACAAAAACATTCAGTACTTC. It is translated as CASSSSPKIKDNKNIQYF.